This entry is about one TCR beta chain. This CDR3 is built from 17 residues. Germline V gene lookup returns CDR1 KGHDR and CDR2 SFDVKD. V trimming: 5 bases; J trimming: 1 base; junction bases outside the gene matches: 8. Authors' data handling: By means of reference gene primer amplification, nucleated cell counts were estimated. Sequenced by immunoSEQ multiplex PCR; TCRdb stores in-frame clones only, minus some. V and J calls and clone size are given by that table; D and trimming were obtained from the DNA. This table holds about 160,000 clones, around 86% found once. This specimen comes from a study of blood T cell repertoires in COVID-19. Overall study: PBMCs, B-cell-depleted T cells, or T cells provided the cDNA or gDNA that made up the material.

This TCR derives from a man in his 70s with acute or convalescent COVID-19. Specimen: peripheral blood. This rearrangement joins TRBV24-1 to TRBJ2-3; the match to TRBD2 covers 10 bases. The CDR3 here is CATSARLAGRGTDTQYF. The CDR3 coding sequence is TGTGCCACCAGTGCTCGACTAGCGGGCCGGGGCACAGATACGCAGTATTTT.